This TCR beta chain was retrieved from a study of OX40 agonist ivuxolimab in advanced cancers. Whole-study results and caveats: Some of the nonresponding patients also showed low levels of normalized T-cell clonal expansion.

Note on this clone: Its antigen is currently unknown.

Repertoires were generated with immunoSEQ multiplex PCR, while TCRdb's copy carries only in-frame clones and drops some. The repertoire has 92,000 or so clones, around 89% of them found once; the top ten carry approximately 7.4%. V lost 2 bases, J lost 12 bases, and 7 bases stayed unmatched. This CDR3 spans 12 amino acids. Germline V gives CDR1 MNHEY, CDR2 SMNVEV (reference sequence). This clonotype originated in an adult with an advanced solid tumor such as melanoma, head and neck, liver or kidney cancer. The gene calls are TRBV27 and TRBJ2-7; 7 bases match TRBD2. Sequencing was performed on CD4+ or CD8+ T cells sorted from blood, taken in a trial of the OX40 agonist ivuxolimab. The CDR3 DNA reads TGTGCCAGCAGTTTAGGCGGCGGGAGCAGGTACTTC. As protein: CASSLGGGSRYF.